Each of the 23 T cell receptor beta chains below was sequenced from the same sample in a study of blood T cells in healthy people across ages. A second PCR of 7 to 11 cycles used a sample-barcoded 5' primer and a J-beta primer mix. In TCRdb, the 5' RACE reads were re-called with MiXCR into one record per CDR3 protein. The sample has 780,000 or so distinct CDR3 sequences, roughly 53% seen once. Sample: blood. The receptors come from a man older than 75 in good health.

This clonotype was observed a handful of times. V is TRBV5-1 and J is TRBJ2-4; a weak D match, TRBD2 (5 bases). V lost 1 base to trimming and J lost 13 bases, with 21 bases between them. The germline V gene has CDR1 SGHRS and CDR2 YFSETQ. The CDR3 runs to 15 residues. The CDR3 protein is CASSLISSRVEEQYF. CDR3 bases: TGCGCCAGCAGCTTGATCAGTTCCCGAGTGGAGGAGCAGTACTTC.

The CDR3: CSARDPPSGSSEQYF. The CDR3 DNA reads as TGCAGTGCTAGAGATCCCCCTAGCGGGAGTTCCGAGCAGTACTTC. This rearrangement joins TRBV20-1 to TRBJ2-7; 10 nucleotides agree with TRBD2. The length of the CDR3 is 15 residues. With V trimmed by 0 bases and J by 6 bases, 8 bases remained unmatched. Germline V gene lookup returns CDR1 DFQATT and CDR2 SNEGSKA (reference sequence).

This clonotype was recorded only once. This chain joins TRBV6-5 and TRBJ1-1; TRBD1 aligns across 11 bases. The germline gives CDR1 MNHEY, CDR2 SVGAGI. The junction had 12 bases not matched to a gene; V was cut back by 5 bases and J by 4 bases. CDR3 length: 17 residues. The CDR3: CASSNPRDRGGGTEAFF. CDR3 DNA: TGTGCCAGCAGTAACCCCCGGGACAGGGGGGGAGGCACTGAAGCTTTCTTT.

This clonotype was recorded only once. The rearrangement uses TRBV20-1 and TRBJ2-1; 11 bases are shared with TRBD2. The trim removed 1 base at V and 10 bases at J, leaving 6 bases unmatched. CDR1 is DFQATT and CDR2 is SNEGSKA in the germline V gene (reference sequence). The CDR3 is 14 amino acids. The DNA for the CDR3 is TGCAGTGCTAGAGCACTAGCGGGAGCTGGGGAGCAGTTCTTC. Protein sequence: CSARALAGAGEQFF.

This clonotype was detected a few times. J is TRBJ2-1 and V is TRBV20-1; D is possibly TRBD1 (6 bases). This CDR3 spans 12 amino acids. Between the trimmed V and J ends, which lost 4 bases and 7 bases, there was a span of 11 bases. Germline-derived CDR1 and CDR2 are DFQATT and SNEGSKA (reference sequence). CDR3 in amino acids: CSAKPTGNEQFF. CDR3 sequence (DNA): TGCAGTGCTAAGCCCACAGGGAATGAGCAGTTCTTC.

The chain uses TRBV7-9 and TRBJ2-4; D is unclear. The germline CDR1 and CDR2 sequences are SEHNR and FQNEAQ (reference sequence). The CDR3 covers 13 residues. The germline V and J ends were trimmed by 5 bases and 8 bases, with 13 bases remaining between them. For the CDR3, the DNA is TGTGCCAGCAGCGCCCGTAGGGCGGACATTCAGTACTTC. This codes for CASSARRADIQYF.

This clonotype was detected ten times or more. J is TRBJ2-3 and V is TRBV5-5, with TRBD2 as a possible D gene (6 bases). CDR3 length: 16 residues. V lost 4 bases and J 1 base, leaving 16 bases between the germline ends. The germline V gene has CDR1 SGHKS and CDR2 YYEKEE (reference sequence). This CDR3 is CASSRGLGPGTDTQYF. The CDR3 bases are TGTGCCAGCAGCCGGGGACTGGGGCCCGGCACAGATACGCAGTATTTT.

This chain joins TRBV20-1 and TRBJ2-4, with 7 bases matching TRBD1. TRBJ2-7 explains the end of the DNA better; the J call may be wrong. CDR3 length equals 12 residues. Germline CDR1 and CDR2: DFQATT and SNEGSKA (reference sequence). The CDR3 bases are TGCAGTGCGCTAGGGGACAGAGGCGAGCAGTACTTC. Translating it yields CSALGDRGEQYF.

This sequence joins TRBV10-3 and TRBJ2-1; D not certain. The germline CDR1 and CDR2 sequences are ENHRY and SYGVKD. Between the trimmed V and J ends, which lost 6 bases and 5 bases, there was a span of 17 bases. The CDR3 extends over 15 amino acids. CDR3 protein: CAISFLGSLDNEQFF. The CDR3 region has the DNA TGTGCCATCAGCTTTTTAGGGTCTCTGGACAATGAGCAGTTCTTC.

The chain joins TRBV29-1 to TRBJ2-3; D not resolved. Per the germline V gene, CDR1 is SQVTM and CDR2 is ANQGSEA. This CDR3 has 11 amino acids. Trimming shortened V by 8 bases and J by 4 bases, and 10 bases separated the two germline ends. The CDR3 reads CSLKSPDTQYF. The CDR3 region has the DNA TGCAGCCTGAAGAGCCCAGATACGCAGTATTTT.

This clonotype was found many times. One junction end disagrees with the germline gene, perhaps due to a read error. This chain uses TRBV5-1 with TRBJ2-7; 11 bases map to TRBD1. CDR3 size: 15 residues. The germline V gene encodes CDR1 SGHRS and CDR2 YFSETQ. The CDR3 DNA is TGTGCCAGCAGCTTAGGACAGGGGGCGACGTACGAGCAGTACTTC. This codes for CASSLGQGATYEQYF. The full variable domain, in which reference TRBV5-1 and TRBJ2-7 provide the parts outside the CDR3, is KAGVTQTPRYLIKTRGQQVTLSCSPISGHRSVSWYQQTPGQGLQFLFEYFSETQRNKGNFPGRFSGRQFSNSRSEMNVSTLELGDSALYLCASSLGQGATYEQYFGPGTRLTVT.

This clonotype turned up a few times. This chain joins TRBV28 and TRBJ2-7; 14 bases are a match to TRBD2. This CDR3 is built from 17 residues. Unmatched junction bases numbered 7, after V lost 6 bases and J lost 0 bases. Germline V gene lookup returns CDR1 MDHEN and CDR2 SYDVKM. The CDR3 loop reads CASSKGLAGDSSYEQYF. In nucleotides, the CDR3 is TGTGCCAGCAGCAAGGGACTAGCGGGAGATAGCTCCTACGAGCAGTACTTC.

The DNA of the CDR3 is TGTGCCAGCAGCCCTCCGGGGGTGAGCCGTGAGCAGTTCTTC. It specifies CASSPPGVSREQFF. The chain joins TRBV12-3 or TRBV12-4 to TRBJ2-1; a possible D gene is TRBD2 (6 bases). This CDR3 has 14 residues. The V gene lost 6 bases and the J gene lost 9 bases, with 18 bases spanning the gap.

The chain carries TRBV20-1 and TRBJ1-6; D is perhaps TRBD1 (6 bases). This CDR3 has 14 residues. From germline, CDR1 is DFQATT and CDR2 SNEGSKA (reference sequence). Trimming removed 5 bases from V and 6 bases from J, with 14 bases in between. In DNA, the CDR3 is TGCAGTGCTGGCCGGGGGGGCCTTAATTCACCCCTCCACTTT. The encoded protein is CSAGRGGLNSPLHF.

The chain has TRBV9 and TRBJ2-3; D might be TRBD1 (5 bases). V lost 0 bases, J lost 9 bases, and 11 bases lay in between. CDR1 is SGDLS, CDR2 YYNGEE, per germline. The CDR3 is 13 amino acids. The CDR3 nucleotides read TGTGCCAGCAGCGTAGACATGGCAGGGACGCAGTATTTT. Its protein is CASSVDMAGTQYF. The full variable domain, with the rest looked up from reference TRBV9 and TRBJ2-3, is DSGVTQTPKHLITATGQRVTLRCSPRSGDLSVYWYQQSLDQGLQFLIQYYNGEERAKGNILERFSAQQFPDLHSELNLSSLELGDSALYFCASSVDMAGTQYFGPGTRLTVL.

The chain is built from TRBV11-2 and TRBJ2-3, with TRBD2 matching 14 bases. CDR1 and CDR2 from the germline V gene are SGHAT and FQNNGV. Germline trimming cut 5 bases from V and 14 bases from J; bases unmatched to any gene: 21. The CDR3 contains 18 residues. The chain's CDR3 is CASSPSPGTSGSRRYAYF. CDR3 nucleotide sequence: TGTGCCAGCAGCCCCAGCCCCGGGACTAGCGGGAGCCGCAGATACGCGTATTTT.

J is TRBJ2-5 and V is TRBV20-1, with TRBD2 matching 11 bases. The CDR3 extends over 15 amino acids. V gave up 0 bases and J gave up 5 bases; unmatched junction bases: 5. Germline CDR1 is DFQATT and CDR2 is SNEGSKA (reference sequence). The CDR3 protein is CSARELAGVLETQYF. CDR3 sequence (DNA): TGCAGTGCTAGAGAACTAGCGGGAGTCTTGGAGACCCAGTACTTC.

Regarding this clonotype: The junction departs from germline at one end; a sequencing error may be responsible. The V call is TRBV28, the J call TRBJ2-7; D possibly uses TRBD1 or TRBD2 (5 bases each). Germline CDR1 reads MDHEN; CDR2 reads SYDVKM. The CDR3 is 12 residues long. The CDR3, as DNA: TGTACCAGCAGCCTGGGGGACTACGAGCAGTACTTC. Translated, it gives CTSSLGDYEQYF.

In this sample, this clonotype turned up a few times. DNA of the CDR3: TGCAGTCCCAGTGGGGATGAGATGAATCCGGGTGGCTACACCTTC. This sequence encodes CSPSGDEMNPGGYTF. The chain recombines TRBV20-1 with TRBJ1-2; D remains ambiguous. Germline loops: CDR1 DFQATT, CDR2 SNEGSKA (reference sequence). Trimming stripped 8 bases from V and 7 bases from J, with 26 bases between. The CDR3 spans 15 residues.

The V call is TRBV3-1, the J call TRBJ2-6, with no clear D. Germline CDR1 is LGHDT and CDR2 is YNNKEL (reference sequence). The CDR3 is made up of 16 amino acids. The germline V and J ends were trimmed by 4 bases and 4 bases, with 14 bases remaining between them. The CDR3 DNA reads as TGTGCCAGCAGCCGACCGGTAGGTCCCGGGGCCAACGTCCTGACTTTC. This gives the protein CASSRPVGPGANVLTF. The whole variable domain, remainder taken from reference TRBV3-1 and TRBJ2-6, is DTAVSQTPKYLVTQMGNDKSIKCEQNLGHDTMYWYKQDSKKFLKIMFSYNNKELIINETVPNRFSPKSPDKAHLNLHINSLELGDSAVYFCASSRPVGPGANVLTFGAGSRLTVL.

The rearrangement uses TRBV7-6 and TRBJ2-1; D gene uncertain. This CDR3 region has 13 residues. The V end lost 2 bases, the J end lost 4 bases, and 6 bases lay between the germline ends. Germline V lookup: CDR1 SGHVS, CDR2 FNYEAQ. CDR3 protein: CASSLKFYNEQFF. The CDR3 DNA is TGTGCCAGCAGCTTAAAGTTTTACAATGAGCAGTTCTTC.

In this sample, this clonotype turned up a few times. The chain employs TRBV20-1 and TRBJ2-4; 12 nucleotides agree with TRBD2. The J call could be wrong; TRBJ2-7 is a better fit for the DNA end. The CDR3 has 15 residues. Germline assignment: CDR1 DFQATT and CDR2 SNEGSKA (reference sequence). CDR3 sequence reads: CSARVRLAGAVEQYF. CDR3 bases: TGCAGTGCTAGAGTCCGACTAGCGGGAGCTGTCGAGCAGTACTTC.

This clonotype was observed a handful of times. The chain links TRBV7-2 to TRBJ2-4, with 11 bases that match TRBD2. Germline-derived CDR1 and CDR2 are SGHTA and FQGNSA. Trimming cost V 5 bases and J 9 bases; bases outside gene matches: 9. The CDR3 runs to 15 residues. The CDR3 reads CASSQIAGGVGIQYF. In DNA, the CDR3 is TGTGCCAGCAGCCAAATAGCGGGAGGGGTGGGCATTCAGTACTTC.